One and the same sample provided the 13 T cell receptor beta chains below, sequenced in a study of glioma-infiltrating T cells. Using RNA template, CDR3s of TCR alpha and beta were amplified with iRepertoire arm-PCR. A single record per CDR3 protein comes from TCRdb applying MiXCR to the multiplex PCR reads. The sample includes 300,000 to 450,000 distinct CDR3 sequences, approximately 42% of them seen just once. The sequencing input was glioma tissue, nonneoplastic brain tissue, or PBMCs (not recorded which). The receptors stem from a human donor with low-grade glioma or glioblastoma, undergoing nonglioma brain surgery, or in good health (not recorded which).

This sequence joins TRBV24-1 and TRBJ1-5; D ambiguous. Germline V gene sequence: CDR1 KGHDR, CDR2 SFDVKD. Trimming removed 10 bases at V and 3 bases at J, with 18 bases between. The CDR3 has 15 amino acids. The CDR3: CATERIPRNNQPQHF. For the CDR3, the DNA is TGTGCCACAGAACGAATCCCGAGAAACAATCAGCCCCAGCATTTT.

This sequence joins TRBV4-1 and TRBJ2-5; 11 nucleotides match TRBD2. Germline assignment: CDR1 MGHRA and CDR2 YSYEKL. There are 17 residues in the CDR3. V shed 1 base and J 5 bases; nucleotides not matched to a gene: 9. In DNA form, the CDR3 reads TGCGCCAGCAGCCAAGCGGGGGTAGCGGGAGGGCGTGAGACCCAGTACTTC. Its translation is CASSQAGVAGGRETQYF.

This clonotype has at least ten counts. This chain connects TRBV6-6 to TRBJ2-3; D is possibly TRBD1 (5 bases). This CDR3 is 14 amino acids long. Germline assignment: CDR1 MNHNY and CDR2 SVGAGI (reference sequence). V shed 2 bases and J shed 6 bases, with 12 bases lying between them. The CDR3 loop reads CASSYPTAGDTQYF. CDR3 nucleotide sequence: TGTGCCAGCAGTTACCCCACCGCAGGGGATACGCAGTATTTT.

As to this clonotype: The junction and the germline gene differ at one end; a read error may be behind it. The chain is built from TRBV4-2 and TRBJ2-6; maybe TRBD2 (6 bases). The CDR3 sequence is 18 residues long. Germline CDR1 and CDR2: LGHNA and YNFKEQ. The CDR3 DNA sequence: TGTGCCAGCGGCCATCCCACGGAGGGGAAATCTGGGGCCAACGTCCTGACTTTC. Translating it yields CASGHPTEGKSGANVLTF.

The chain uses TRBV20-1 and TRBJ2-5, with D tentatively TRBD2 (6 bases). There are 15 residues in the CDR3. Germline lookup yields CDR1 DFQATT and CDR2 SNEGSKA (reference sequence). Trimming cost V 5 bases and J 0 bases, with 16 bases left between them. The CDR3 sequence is CSAPGRGGYQETQYF. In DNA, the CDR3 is TGCAGTGCTCCCGGGCGCGGAGGGTACCAAGAGACCCAGTACTTC.

In DNA, the CDR3 is TGTGCCAGCAGTTACCCGGGACAGAGAACAGGTGAAGCTTTCTTT. As protein: CASSYPGQRTGEAFF. This rearrangement joins TRBV6-6 to TRBJ1-1; TRBD1 matches 7 bases. The CDR3 totals 15 residues. Germline CDR1 MNHNY, CDR2 SVGAGI (reference sequence). With V trimmed by 2 bases and J by 7 bases, 10 bases remained unmatched.

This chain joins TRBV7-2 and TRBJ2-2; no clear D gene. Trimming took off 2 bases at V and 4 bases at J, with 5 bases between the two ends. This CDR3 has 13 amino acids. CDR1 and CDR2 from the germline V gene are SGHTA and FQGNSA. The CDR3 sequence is CASSLYSTGELFF. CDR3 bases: TGTGCCAGCAGCTTATATAGCACCGGGGAGCTGTTTTTT.

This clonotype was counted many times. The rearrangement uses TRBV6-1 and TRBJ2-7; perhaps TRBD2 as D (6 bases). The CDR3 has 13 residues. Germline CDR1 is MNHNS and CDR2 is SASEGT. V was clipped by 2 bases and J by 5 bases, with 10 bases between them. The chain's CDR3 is CASSELGGHEQYF. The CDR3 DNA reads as TGTGCCAGCAGTGAACTCGGGGGACACGAGCAGTACTTC.

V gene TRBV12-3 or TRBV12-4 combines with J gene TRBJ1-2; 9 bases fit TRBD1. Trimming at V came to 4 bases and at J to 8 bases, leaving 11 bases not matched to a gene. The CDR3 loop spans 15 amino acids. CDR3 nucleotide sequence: TGTGCCAGCAGTTCTCATCTACAGGGGGCATGGGGCTACACCTTC. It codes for CASSSHLQGAWGYTF.

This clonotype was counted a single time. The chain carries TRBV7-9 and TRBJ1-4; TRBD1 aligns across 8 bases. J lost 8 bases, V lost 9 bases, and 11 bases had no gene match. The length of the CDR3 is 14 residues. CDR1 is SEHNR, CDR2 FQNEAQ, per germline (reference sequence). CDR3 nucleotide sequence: TGTGCCAGTCGCCCGGCGACAGGGGTCGAAAAACTGTTTTTT. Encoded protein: CASRPATGVEKLFF.

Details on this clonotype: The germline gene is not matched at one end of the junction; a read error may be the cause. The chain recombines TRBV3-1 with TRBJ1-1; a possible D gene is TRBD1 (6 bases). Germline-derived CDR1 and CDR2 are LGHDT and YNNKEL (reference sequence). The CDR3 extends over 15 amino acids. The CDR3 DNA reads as TGTGCCAGCAGCCCCCCGGGGGGGGCGAACACTGAAGCTCTCTTT. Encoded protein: CASSPPGGANTEALF.

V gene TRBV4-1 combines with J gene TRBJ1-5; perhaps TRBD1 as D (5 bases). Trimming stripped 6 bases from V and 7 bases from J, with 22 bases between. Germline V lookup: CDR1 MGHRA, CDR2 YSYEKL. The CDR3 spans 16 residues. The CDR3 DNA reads TGCGCCAGCAGGCCCCGGGAGGTCGGGGGGGGACAGCCCCAGCATTTT. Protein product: CASRPREVGGGQPQHF.

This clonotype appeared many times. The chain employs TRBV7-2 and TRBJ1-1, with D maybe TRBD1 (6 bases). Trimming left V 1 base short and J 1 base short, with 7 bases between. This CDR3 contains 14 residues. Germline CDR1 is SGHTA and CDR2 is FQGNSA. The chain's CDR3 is CASSLGTANTEAFF. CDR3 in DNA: TGTGCCAGCAGCTTAGGGACAGCGAACACTGAAGCTTTCTTT. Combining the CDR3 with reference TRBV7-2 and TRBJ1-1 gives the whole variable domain GAGVSQSPSNKVTEKGKDVELRCDPISGHTALYWYRQSLGQGLEFLIYFQGNSAPDKSGLPSDRFSAERTGGSVSTLTIQRTQQEDSAVYLCASSLGTANTEAFFGQGTRLTVV.